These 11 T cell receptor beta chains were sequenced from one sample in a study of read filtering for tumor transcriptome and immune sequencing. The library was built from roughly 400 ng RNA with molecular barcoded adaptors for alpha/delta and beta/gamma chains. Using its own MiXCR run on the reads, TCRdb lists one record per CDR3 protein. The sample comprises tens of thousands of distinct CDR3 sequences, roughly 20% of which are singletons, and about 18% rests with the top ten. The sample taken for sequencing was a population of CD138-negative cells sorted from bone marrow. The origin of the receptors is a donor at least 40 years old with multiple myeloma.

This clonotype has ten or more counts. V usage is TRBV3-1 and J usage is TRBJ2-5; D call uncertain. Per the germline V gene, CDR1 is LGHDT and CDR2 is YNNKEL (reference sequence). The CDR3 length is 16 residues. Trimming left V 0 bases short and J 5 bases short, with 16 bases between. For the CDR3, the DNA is TGTGCCAGCAGCCAAGATGGGTCAGATTGGTTGGAGACCCAGTACTTC. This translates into CASSQDGSDWLETQYF.

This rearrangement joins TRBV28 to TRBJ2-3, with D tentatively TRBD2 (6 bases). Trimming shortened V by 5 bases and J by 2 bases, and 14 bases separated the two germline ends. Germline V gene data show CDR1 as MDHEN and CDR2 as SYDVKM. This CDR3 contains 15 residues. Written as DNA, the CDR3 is TGTGCCAGCAGTGTGCCCGGGAGCCCCACAGATACGCAGTATTTT. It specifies CASSVPGSPTDTQYF. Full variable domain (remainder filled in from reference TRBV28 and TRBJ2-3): DVKVTQSSRYLVKRTGEKVFLECVQDMDHENMFWYRQDPGLGLRLIYFSYDVKMKEKGDIPEGYSVSREKKERFSLILESASTNQTSMYLCASSVPGSPTDTQYFGPGTRLTVL.

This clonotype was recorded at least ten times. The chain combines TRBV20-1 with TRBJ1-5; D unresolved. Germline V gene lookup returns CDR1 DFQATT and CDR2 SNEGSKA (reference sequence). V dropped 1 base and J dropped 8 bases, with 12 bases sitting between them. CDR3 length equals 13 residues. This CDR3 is CSARGRTFEPQHF. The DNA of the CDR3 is TGCAGTGCTAGAGGCAGGACCTTTGAGCCCCAGCATTTT.

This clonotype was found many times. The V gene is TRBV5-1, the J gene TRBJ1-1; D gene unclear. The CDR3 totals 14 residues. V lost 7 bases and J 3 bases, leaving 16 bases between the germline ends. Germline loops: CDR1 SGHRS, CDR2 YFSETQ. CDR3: CASSASGDDTEAFF. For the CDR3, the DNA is TGCGCCAGCTCAGCTTCTGGGGATGACACTGAAGCTTTCTTT.

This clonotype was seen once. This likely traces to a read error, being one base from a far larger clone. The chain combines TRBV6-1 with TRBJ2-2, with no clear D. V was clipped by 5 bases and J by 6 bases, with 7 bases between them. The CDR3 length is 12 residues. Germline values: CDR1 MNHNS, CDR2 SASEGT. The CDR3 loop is CASSPTSGELFF. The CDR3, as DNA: TGTGCCAGCAGTCCGACGTCCGGGGAGCTGTTTTTT.

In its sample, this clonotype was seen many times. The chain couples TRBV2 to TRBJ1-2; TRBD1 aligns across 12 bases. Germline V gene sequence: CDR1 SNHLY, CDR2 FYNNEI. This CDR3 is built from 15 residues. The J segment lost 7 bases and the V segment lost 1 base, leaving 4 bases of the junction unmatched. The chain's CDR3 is CASSEEGQGAGGYTF. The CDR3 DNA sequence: TGTGCCAGCAGTGAAGAGGGACAGGGGGCCGGTGGCTACACCTTC. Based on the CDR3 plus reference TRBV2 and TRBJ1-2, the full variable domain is EPEVTQTPSHQVTQMGQEVILRCVPISNHLYFYWYRQILGQKVEFLVSFYNNEISEKSEIFDDQFSVERPDGSNFTLKIRSTKLEDSAMYFCASSEEGQGAGGYTFGSGTRLTVV.

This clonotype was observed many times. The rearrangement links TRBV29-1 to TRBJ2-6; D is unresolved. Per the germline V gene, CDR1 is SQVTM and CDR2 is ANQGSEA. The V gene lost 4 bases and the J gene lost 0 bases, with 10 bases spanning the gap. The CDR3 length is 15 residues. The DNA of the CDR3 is TGCAGCGTTGGGGTACCCCACTCTGGGGCCAACGTCCTGACTTTC. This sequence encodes CSVGVPHSGANVLTF.

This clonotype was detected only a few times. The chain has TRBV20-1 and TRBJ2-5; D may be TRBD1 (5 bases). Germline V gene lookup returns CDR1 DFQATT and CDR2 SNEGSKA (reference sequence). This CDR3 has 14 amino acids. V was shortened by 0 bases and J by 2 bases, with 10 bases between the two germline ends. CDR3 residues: CSARDGAAQETQYF. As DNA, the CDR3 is TGCAGTGCTAGAGATGGGGCAGCTCAAGAGACCCAGTACTTC.

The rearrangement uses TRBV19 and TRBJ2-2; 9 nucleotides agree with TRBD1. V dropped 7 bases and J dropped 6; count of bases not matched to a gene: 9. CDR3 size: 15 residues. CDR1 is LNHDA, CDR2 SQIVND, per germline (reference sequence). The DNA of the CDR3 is TGTGCCAGTACCAGAACAGGGGGCCTGGCCGGGGAGCTGTTTTTT. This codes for CASTRTGGLAGELFF.

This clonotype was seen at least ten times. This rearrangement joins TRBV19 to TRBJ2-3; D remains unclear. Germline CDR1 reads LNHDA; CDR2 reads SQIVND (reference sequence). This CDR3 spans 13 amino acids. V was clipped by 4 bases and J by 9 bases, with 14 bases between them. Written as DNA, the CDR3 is TGTGCCAGTAGTAATCCGGCTTCCAGGACGCAGTATTTT. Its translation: CASSNPASRTQYF.

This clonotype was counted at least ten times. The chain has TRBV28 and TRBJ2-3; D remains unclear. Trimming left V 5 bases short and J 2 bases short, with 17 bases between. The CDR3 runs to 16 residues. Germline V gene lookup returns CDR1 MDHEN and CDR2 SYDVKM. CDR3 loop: CASSPRGSLITDTQYF. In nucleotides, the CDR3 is TGTGCCAGCAGTCCCCGAGGCAGCCTGATCACAGATACGCAGTATTTT.